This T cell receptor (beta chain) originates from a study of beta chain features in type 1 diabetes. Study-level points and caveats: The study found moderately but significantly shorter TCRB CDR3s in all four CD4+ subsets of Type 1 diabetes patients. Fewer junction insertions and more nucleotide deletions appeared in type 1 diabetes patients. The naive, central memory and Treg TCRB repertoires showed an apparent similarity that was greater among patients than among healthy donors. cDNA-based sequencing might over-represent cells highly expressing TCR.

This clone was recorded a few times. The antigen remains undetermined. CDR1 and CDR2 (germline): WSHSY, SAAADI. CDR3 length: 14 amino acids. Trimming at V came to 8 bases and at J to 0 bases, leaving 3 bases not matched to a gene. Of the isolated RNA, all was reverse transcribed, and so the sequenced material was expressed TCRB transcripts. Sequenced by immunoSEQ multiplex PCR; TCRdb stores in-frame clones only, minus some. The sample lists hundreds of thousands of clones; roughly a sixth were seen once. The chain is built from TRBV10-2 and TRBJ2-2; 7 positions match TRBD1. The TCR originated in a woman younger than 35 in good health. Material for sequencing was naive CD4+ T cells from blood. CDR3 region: CASSGTANTGELFF. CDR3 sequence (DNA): TGCGCCAGCTCGGGGACAGCGAACACCGGGGAGCTGTTTTTT.